The following is a TCR beta chain sequence with its context. This record comes from a study of T cell responses to AZD1222 COVID-19 vaccine. Here immunoSEQ multiplex PCR was the method, and the copy in TCRdb shows in-frame clones only, minus some. The sample records tens of thousands of clones, 87% being singletons. This receptor was taken from an adult who received the AZD1222 COVID-19 vaccine. Specimen: peripheral blood, collected 28 days after the second AZD1222 dose.

The CDR3 DNA sequence: TGTGCCAGCAGCCCCCGGGACGGCCGGGCCTACGAGCAGTACTTC. It is translated as CASSPRDGRAYEQYF. This chain connects TRBV3-1 (or the pseudogene TRBV3-2) to TRBJ2-7, with D perhaps assigned TRBD1 or TRBD2 (5 bases each). Germline lookup yields CDR1 LGHDT and CDR2 YNNKEL (reference sequence). CDR3 size: 15 residues. The V end lost 4 bases, the J end lost 2 bases, and 15 bases lay between the germline ends.